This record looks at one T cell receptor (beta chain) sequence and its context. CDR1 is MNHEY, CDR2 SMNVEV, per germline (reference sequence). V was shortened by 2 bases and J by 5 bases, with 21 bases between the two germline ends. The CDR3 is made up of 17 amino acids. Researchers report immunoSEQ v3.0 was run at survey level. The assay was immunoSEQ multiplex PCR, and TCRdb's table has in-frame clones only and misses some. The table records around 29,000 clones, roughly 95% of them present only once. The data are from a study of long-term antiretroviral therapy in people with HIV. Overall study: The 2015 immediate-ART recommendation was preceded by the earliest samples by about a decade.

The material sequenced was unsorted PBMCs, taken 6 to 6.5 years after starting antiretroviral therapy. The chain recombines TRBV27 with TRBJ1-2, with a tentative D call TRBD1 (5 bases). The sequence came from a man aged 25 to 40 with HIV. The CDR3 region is CASSLQFTPQEKYGYTF. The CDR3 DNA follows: TGTGCCAGCAGTTTACAATTCACTCCACAGGAGAAGTATGGCTACACCTTC.